A single sample is the source of the 32 T cell receptor beta chains below, sequenced in a study of radiation and T cells in renal cell carcinoma. The protocol was immunoSEQ multiplex PCR, while the TCRdb copy is restricted to in-frame clones and leaves out a portion. Counted here are roughly 130,000 clones, more than 70% occurring once; the ten biggest clones make up around 6%. Time point specified: blood 2 weeks post-SBRT. Stated treatment: 15 Gy SBRT to primary tumor, nephrectomy 4 weeks later. Sequencing used blood, obtained from a patient whose treatment included radiotherapy and nephrectomy. All receptors come from a woman in her sixties or seventies with renal cell carcinoma.

The gene calls are TRBV7-9 and TRBJ1-2; D is possibly TRBD1 (5 bases). The CDR3 loop spans 13 amino acids. Trimming pared 7 bases from V and 5 bases from J, leaving 14 bases between. Germline V lookup: CDR1 SEHNR, CDR2 FQNEAQ (reference sequence). The CDR3 loop is CASTSGEGYGYTF. The CDR3 nucleotides are TGTGCCAGCACCTCGGGGGAGGGGTATGGCTACACCTTC. The whole variable domain, filled in from reference TRBV7-9 and TRBJ1-2, reads DTGVSQNPRHKITKRGQNVTFRCDPISEHNRLYWYRQTLGQGPEFLTYFQNEAQLEKSRLLSDRFSAERPKGSFSTLEIQRTEQGDSAMYLCASTSGEGYGYTFGSGTRLTVV.

The rearrangement uses TRBV2 and TRBJ1-1, with 11 bases lining up with TRBD1. Germline V lookup: CDR1 SNHLY, CDR2 FYNNEI. V shed 7 bases and J 5 bases; nucleotides not matched to a gene: 9. The CDR3 is made up of 15 amino acids. In nucleotides, the CDR3 is TGTGCCAGCAATCTTATAGGACAGGGGGCGACTGAAGCTTTCTTT. As protein: CASNLIGQGATEAFF.

V and J are TRBV6-1 and TRBJ1-5, with D uncertain. Deletions cut 4 bases from V and 4 bases from J, with 11 bases between. Germline loops: CDR1 MNHNS, CDR2 SASEGT. The CDR3 is 14 residues long. CDR3 region: CASSGEWVNQPQHF. In DNA, the CDR3 is TGTGCCAGCAGTGGGGAATGGGTAAATCAGCCCCAGCATTTT.

V usage is TRBV2 and J usage is TRBJ2-1; 7 bases are a match to TRBD2. This CDR3 spans 17 amino acids. J gave up 0 bases and V 6 bases, and 11 bases lay outside the gene matches. Germline V gene sequence: CDR1 SNHLY, CDR2 FYNNEI. The CDR3 region has the DNA TGTGCCAGCAGAGTCTTCCCTAGCGGATCCTCCTACAATGAGCAGTTCTTC. Translation gives CASRVFPSGSSYNEQFF.

The gene calls are TRBV19 and TRBJ1-5; TRBD1 matches 8 bases. The CDR3 contains 12 residues. Trimming cost V 11 bases and J 2 bases; bases outside gene matches: 2. Germline CDR1 and CDR2: LNHDA and SQIVND (reference sequence). In nucleotides, the CDR3 is TGTGCCGGGGGACAGGGCAATCAGCCCCAGCATTTT. Encoded protein: CAGGQGNQPQHF.

This clone was seen just once. V and J are TRBV7-9 and TRBJ1-4; TRBD1 agrees at 7 bases. CDR3 length: 17 residues. J was trimmed by 0 bases and V by 9 bases; bases with no gene match: 13. Germline CDR1 is SEHNR and CDR2 is FQNEAQ (reference sequence). CDR3 nucleotide sequence: TGTGCCAGTACCCCGGGACAGCCTATTGCAACTAATGAAAAACTGTTTTTT. Amino acid sequence: CASTPGQPIATNEKLFF. Based on the CDR3 plus reference TRBV7-9 and TRBJ1-4, the full variable domain is DTGVSQNPRHKITKRGQNVTFRCDPISEHNRLYWYRQTLGQGPEFLTYFQNEAQLEKSRLLSDRFSAERPKGSFSTLEIQRTEQGDSAMYLCASTPGQPIATNEKLFFGSGTQLSVL.

CDR3 DNA: TGTGCCAGTAGTATAGCTCACCGGGCCGCGATAAATCAGCCCCAGCATTTT. Encoded protein: CASSIAHRAAINQPQHF. This chain connects TRBV19 to TRBJ1-5; unclear D gene. Deletions cut 1 base from V and 4 bases from J, with 17 bases between. The CDR3 consists of 17 residues. Germline CDR1 and CDR2: LNHDA and SQIVND (reference sequence).

As DNA, the CDR3 is TGTGCCAGCAGCTTAAACGTGCTCCCAACTAATGAAAAACTGTTTTTT. It specifies CASSLNVLPTNEKLFF. The chain recombines TRBV7-8 with TRBJ1-4; D remains unclear. This CDR3 is 16 amino acids long. Trimming shortened V by 2 bases and J by 0 bases, and 10 bases separated the two germline ends. CDR1 is SGHVS, CDR2 FQNEAQ, per germline.

This clone was counted a few times. J is TRBJ1-1 and V is TRBV19; 7 bases align to TRBD1. The V gene's germline CDR1 is LNHDA and CDR2 SQIVND (reference sequence). The CDR3 is 17 residues long. The V and J ends lost 3 bases and 1 base, in that order; junction bases with no gene match: 11. The DNA for the CDR3 is TGTGCCAGTAGTATCGCGACAGGGAGCAGAGGGAACACTGAAGCTTTCTTT. Translating gives CASSIATGSRGNTEAFF. Full variable domain (remainder filled in from reference TRBV19 and TRBJ1-1): DGGITQSPKYLFRKEGQNVTLSCEQNLNHDAMYWYRQDPGQGLRLIYYSQIVNDFQKGDIAEGYSVSREKKESFPLTVTSAQKNPTAFYLCASSIATGSRGNTEAFFGQGTRLTVV.

The CDR3 sequence: CASSRDQGAWETQYF. The DNA for the CDR3 is TGTGCCAGCAGCCGGGACCAGGGGGCATGGGAGACCCAGTACTTC. The J gene is TRBJ2-5, the V gene TRBV5-4; TRBD1 matches at 8 bases. CDR1 is SGHNT and CDR2 is YYREEE in the germline V gene (reference sequence). The CDR3 is 15 residues long. V lost 4 bases, J lost 5 bases, and 10 bases stayed unmatched.

The rearrangement links TRBV27 to TRBJ1-2; D is unclear. CDR1 and CDR2 (germline): MNHEY, SMNVEV (reference sequence). Trimming stripped 6 bases from V and 5 bases from J, with 10 bases between. The CDR3 loop spans 12 amino acids. CDR3 loop: CASSEKRYGYTF. The CDR3, as DNA: TGTGCCAGCAGCGAGAAGCGGTATGGCTACACCTTC.

The chain combines TRBV4-1 with TRBJ1-1; 7 nucleotides match TRBD1. The V gene end was trimmed by 4 bases and the J gene end by 0 bases; junction bases not matched to a gene: 8. The CDR3 contains 16 residues. The germline V gene has CDR1 MGHRA and CDR2 YSYEKL. CDR3 DNA sequence: TGCGCCAGCAGCCCAATACAGGGGAGAGTGAACACTGAAGCTTTCTTT. Translated: CASSPIQGRVNTEAFF.

V and J are TRBV4-3 and TRBJ2-1; 9 nucleotides match TRBD2. After removal of 2 bases from V and 4 bases from J, the junction contained 6 bases not matched to a gene. CDR3 length equals 16 residues. In germline, CDR1 is LGHNA, CDR2 YSLEER. CDR3 sequence (DNA): TGCGCCAGCAGCCAAAGGGCGGGGGGGAAATACAATGAGCAGTTCTTC. This codes for CASSQRAGGKYNEQFF.

V and J are TRBV9 and TRBJ2-1; 13 nucleotides line up with TRBD2. The CDR3 is 17 amino acids. Germline V gives CDR1 SGDLS, CDR2 YYNGEE. J gave up 4 bases and V 4 bases, and 8 bases lay outside the gene matches. The CDR3 loop reads CASSPRTSGGQYNEQFF. The CDR3 nucleotides read TGTGCCAGCAGCCCCCGGACTAGCGGGGGCCAATACAATGAGCAGTTCTTC.

The J gene is TRBJ2-2, the V gene TRBV11-3, with TRBD2 as a possible D gene (7 bases). Looked up from germline, CDR1 is SGHNT and CDR2 is YENEEA. V was cut by 6 bases and J by 6 bases, with 17 bases left in between. This CDR3 is built from 15 residues. CDR3 DNA sequence: TGTGCCAGCAGGTTAACGGGGGGCTTGGCCGGGGAGCTGTTTTTT. It yields the protein CASRLTGGLAGELFF.

In this sample, this clone turned up once. This sequence joins TRBV11-2 and TRBJ1-5; D is uncertain. The CDR3 loop spans 15 amino acids. V lost 0 bases and J 0 bases, leaving 6 bases between the germline ends. In germline, CDR1 is SGHAT, CDR2 FQNNGV. CDR3 protein: CASSLDGHSNQPQHF. For the CDR3, the DNA is TGTGCCAGCAGCTTAGACGGGCATAGCAATCAGCCCCAGCATTTT.

V is TRBV28 and J is TRBJ2-7; D remains ambiguous. The V gene's germline CDR1 is MDHEN and CDR2 SYDVKM. This CDR3 spans 13 amino acids. V lost 1 base and J 5 bases, leaving 9 bases between the germline ends. The CDR3, as DNA: TGTGCCAGCAGTTTATCTGTCCCCAACGAGCAGTACTTC. Translation: CASSLSVPNEQYF.

The chain recombines TRBV30 with TRBJ2-7; 9 bases fit TRBD1. From germline, CDR1 is GTSNPN and CDR2 SVGIG (reference sequence). J gave up 2 bases and V 3 bases, and 5 bases lay outside the gene matches. The CDR3 loop spans 14 amino acids. CDR3 region: CAWRAGTGPYEQYF. As DNA, the CDR3 is TGTGCCTGGAGGGCCGGGACAGGGCCCTACGAGCAGTACTTC.

This chain uses TRBV4-1 with TRBJ2-7; D gene ambiguous. The CDR3 totals 14 residues. The V end was cut by 1 base, the J end by 7 bases, with 14 bases between. CDR1 is MGHRA, CDR2 YSYEKL, per germline. CDR3 DNA: TGCGCCAGCAGCCAAGTCGTTTCTATGGGGGAGCAGTACTTC. This sequence encodes CASSQVVSMGEQYF.

J is TRBJ1-2 and V is TRBV5-6; the D is unclear. V lost 2 bases to trimming and J lost 2 bases, with 4 bases between them. This CDR3 contains 12 residues. The germline gives CDR1 SGHDT, CDR2 YYEEEE. The CDR3 loop is CASSLANYGYTF. In nucleotides, the CDR3 is TGTGCCAGCAGCTTAGCCAACTATGGCTACACCTTC.

The chain uses TRBV6-5 and TRBJ1-2; D not resolved. Germline lookup yields CDR1 MNHEY and CDR2 SVGAGI. This CDR3 is built from 13 residues. V was shortened by 7 bases and J by 1 base, with 10 bases between the two germline ends. This CDR3 reads CASTGSNNYGYTF. In DNA form, the CDR3 reads TGTGCCAGCACAGGATCCAATAACTATGGCTACACCTTC.

The chain has TRBV6-4 and TRBJ2-1, with 7 bases aligning to TRBD2. The CDR3 extends over 14 amino acids. The trim removed 3 bases at V and 6 bases at J, leaving 5 bases unmatched. Germline lookup yields CDR1 MRHNA and CDR2 SNTAGT. The CDR3 here is CASSEGERGNEQFF. The CDR3 nucleotides are TGTGCCAGCAGTGAAGGAGAGCGGGGCAATGAGCAGTTCTTC.

The chain is built from TRBV6-5 and TRBJ1-1; TRBD1 aligns across 9 bases. The length of the CDR3 is 14 residues. Germline assignment: CDR1 MNHEY and CDR2 SVGAGI. V shed 7 bases and J 4 bases; nucleotides not matched to a gene: 7. This CDR3 reads CASNLGTGRTEAFF. The CDR3 nucleotides are TGTGCCAGCAACCTAGGGACAGGGCGCACTGAAGCTTTCTTT.

J is TRBJ2-5 and V is TRBV18; D gene uncertain. This CDR3 comprises 16 residues. Trimming took 1 base from V and 5 from J, leaving 17 bases between them. Germline V gene lookup returns CDR1 KGHSH and CDR2 LQKENI. CDR3 sequence: CASSPLMGIDGETQYF. The DNA for the CDR3 is TGTGCCAGCTCACCACTGATGGGTATAGACGGGGAGACCCAGTACTTC.

The chain joins TRBV6-5 to TRBJ2-7; tentative D call: TRBD1 (6 bases). The germline gives CDR1 MNHEY, CDR2 SVGAGI. The V end lost 0 bases, the J end lost 5 bases, and 14 bases lay between the germline ends. CDR3 length equals 15 residues. CDR3 residues: CASSYSPGAPDEQYF. The CDR3 coding sequence is TGTGCCAGCAGTTACTCACCAGGGGCGCCCGACGAGCAGTACTTC.

The genes are TRBV2 and TRBJ2-5, with D possibly TRBD2 on 7 matching bases. The CDR3 contains 13 residues. Deletions cut 7 bases from V and 4 bases from J, with 13 bases between. The germline gives CDR1 SNHLY, CDR2 FYNNEI. The CDR3 is CASTPGGRETQYF. The CDR3 coding sequence is TGTGCCAGCACCCCGGGGGGCAGAGAGACCCAGTACTTC.

The chain carries TRBV9 and TRBJ2-2; perhaps TRBD2 as D (5 bases). This CDR3 has 15 residues. The germline gives CDR1 SGDLS, CDR2 YYNGEE. V lost 0 bases to trimming and J lost 6 bases, with 12 bases between them. The CDR3 coding sequence is TGTGCCAGCAGCGTAGGTCTAGCCGGCGCCGGGGAGCTGTTTTTT. Translated: CASSVGLAGAGELFF.

The rearrangement uses TRBV5-1 and TRBJ2-5; perhaps D is TRBD1 or TRBD2 (5 bases each). Between the trimmed V and J ends, which lost 3 bases and 7 bases, there was a span of 13 bases. CDR1 SGHRS and CDR2 YFSETQ come from the germline V gene. This CDR3 has 13 amino acids. For the CDR3, the DNA is TGCGCCAGCAGCTCAGGGACCTGGGGGACCCAGTACTTC. It yields the protein CASSSGTWGTQYF.

This sequence joins TRBV9 and TRBJ2-3; D is unresolved. From germline, CDR1 is SGDLS and CDR2 YYNGEE. Trimming pared 4 bases from V and 6 bases from J, leaving 12 bases between. The CDR3 sequence is 13 residues long. The chain's CDR3 is CASSPPQWDTQYF. The CDR3 bases are TGTGCCAGCAGCCCCCCCCAGTGGGATACGCAGTATTTT.

This clone has just one count. The chain has TRBV5-1 and TRBJ1-2; tentatively, D is TRBD1 (5 bases). V was clipped by 4 bases and J by 7 bases, with 26 bases between them. The germline gives CDR1 SGHRS, CDR2 YFSETQ. The CDR3 consists of 17 residues. This CDR3 is CASSASRGGGGFTGYTF. The CDR3, as DNA: TGCGCCAGCAGCGCCTCTCGAGGTGGCGGGGGGTTTACTGGCTACACCTTC.

The V call is TRBV19, the J call TRBJ1-5; 9 bases agree with TRBD1. CDR1 and CDR2 (germline): LNHDA, SQIVND (reference sequence). The CDR3 has 18 residues. Trimming took 1 base from V and 0 from J; bases not matched to a gene: 7. In nucleotides, the CDR3 is TGTGCCAGTAGTATAGTAGGGACAGGGACTTATAGCAATCAGCCCCAGCATTTT. Its translation: CASSIVGTGTYSNQPQHF.

The V gene is TRBV4-1, the J gene TRBJ1-2, with a possible D match to TRBD1 (6 bases). V lost 1 base to trimming and J lost 3 bases, with 12 bases between them. Per the germline V gene, CDR1 is MGHRA and CDR2 is YSYEKL. CDR3 size: 15 residues. In nucleotides, the CDR3 is TGCGCCAGCAGCCAAGGAGGACAGACCTACTATGGCTACACCTTC. Amino acids: CASSQGGQTYYGYTF.